These T cell receptor beta chains were read from a single sample in a study of Graves' ophthalmopathy and Graves' hyperthyroidism. TCRdb reanalysed the multiplex PCR reads using MiXCR and keeps one entry per CDR3 protein. The sample lists about 740,000 distinct CDR3 sequences, around 40% occurring once. Material for sequencing was peripheral blood. These receptors came from an adult man with Graves' ophthalmopathy. Each CDR3 is given with its conserved first and last residue. The order of the fields is clone size, J gene, D gene, V gene, CDR3 protein, CDR3 DNA. A D gene is named only where the DNA matches it firmly. Size tells how often a clone was seen (once, few, many) or the class of an expanded clone, and some rows leave it out.

clone size: NA
J gene: TRBJ2-2
D gene: NA
V gene: TRBV20-1
CDR3 protein: CSASDSPNTGELFF
CDR3 DNA: TGCAGTGCGTCGGACAGCCCGAACACCGGGGAGCTGTTTTTT

clone size: many
J gene: TRBJ1-5
D gene: NA
V gene: TRBV6-6
CDR3 protein: CASSYVVQPQHF
CDR3 DNA: TGTGCCAGCAGTTACGTCGTCCAGCCCCAGCATTTT

clone size: NA
J gene: TRBJ1-2
D gene: NA
V gene: TRBV10-3
CDR3 protein: CAVTPGGGGYTF
CDR3 DNA: TGTGCCGTCACCCCGGGGGGTGGAGGCTACACCTTC

clone size: NA
J gene: TRBJ1-2
D gene: NA
V gene: TRBV2
CDR3 protein: CASTPTGHSYGYTF
CDR3 DNA: TGTGCCAGCACCCCGACAGGTCACTCCTATGGCTACACCTTC

clone size: many
J gene: TRBJ2-5
D gene: TRBD2
V gene: TRBV19
CDR3 protein: CASSPAGGGLGTTQYF
CDR3 DNA: TGTGCCAGTAGTCCAGCGGGAGGAGGACTAGGAACGACCCAGTACTTC

clone size: few
J gene: TRBJ2-5
D gene: TRBD1
V gene: TRBV19
CDR3 protein: CASSPWTGQGQETQYF
CDR3 DNA: TGTGCCAGTAGTCCCTGGACGGGACAGGGTCAAGAGACCCAGTACTTC

clone size: NA
J gene: TRBJ1-5
D gene: TRBD1
V gene: TRBV7-9
CDR3 protein: CASSLSTGSPLPQHF
CDR3 DNA: TGTGCCAGCAGCTTATCGACAGGGTCTCCCCTCCCCCAGCATTTT

clone size: many
J gene: TRBJ1-2
D gene: TRBD1
V gene: TRBV2
CDR3 protein: CASRLTGDYGYTF
CDR3 DNA: TGTGCCAGCAGGTTGACAGGGGACTATGGCTACACCTTC

clone size: NA
J gene: TRBJ1-6
D gene: NA
V gene: TRBV9
CDR3 protein: CASSVGVYSPLHF
CDR3 DNA: TGTGCCAGCAGCGTGGGGGTTTATTCACCCCTCCACTTT

clone size: NA
J gene: TRBJ2-5
D gene: NA
V gene: TRBV10-3
CDR3 protein: CAISESIQQETQYF
CDR3 DNA: TGTGCCATCAGTGAGTCCATTCAACAGGAGACCCAGTACTTC

clone size: NA
J gene: TRBJ2-7
D gene: NA
V gene: TRBV7-9
CDR3 protein: CATEIKESLREQYF
CDR3 DNA: TGTGCCACCGAGATTAAAGAAAGTCTACGGGAGCAGTACTTC

clone size: few
J gene: TRBJ2-7
D gene: TRBD2
V gene: TRBV6-6
CDR3 protein: CASRTGTSGLYEQYF
CDR3 DNA: TGTGCCAGCAGGACCGGGACTAGCGGGCTCTACGAGCAGTACTTC

clone size: few
J gene: TRBJ2-7
D gene: TRBD1
V gene: TRBV12-5
CDR3 protein: CASAETGNSYEQYF
CDR3 DNA: TGTGCTAGTGCCGAGACAGGGAACTCCTACGAGCAGTACTTC

clone size: NA
J gene: TRBJ2-1
D gene: NA
V gene: TRBV7-3
CDR3 protein: CASSDRAKSYNEQFF
CDR3 DNA: TGTGCCAGCAGCGACCGGGCCAAGTCCTACAATGAGCAGTTCTTC

clone size: few
J gene: TRBJ2-7
D gene: NA
V gene: TRBV7-2
CDR3 protein: CASSPDPRGEQYF
CDR3 DNA: TGTGCCAGCAGCCCAGACCCCCGTGGGGAGCAGTACTTC

clone size: many
J gene: TRBJ2-7
D gene: NA
V gene: TRBV20-1
CDR3 protein: CSAVGALGEQYF
CDR3 DNA: TGCAGTGCGGTTGGGGCGCTTGGCGAGCAGTACTTC

clone size: NA
J gene: TRBJ2-2
D gene: NA
V gene: TRBV25-1
CDR3 protein: CASSQVWSTGELFF
CDR3 DNA: TGTGCCAGCAGCCAAGTCTGGTCCACCGGGGAGCTGTTTTTT

clone size: few
J gene: TRBJ1-3
D gene: NA
V gene: TRBV20-1
CDR3 protein: CSAHSNLGNTIYF
CDR3 DNA: TGCAGTGCCCACTCAAATCTGGGAAACACCATATATTTT

clone size: NA
J gene: TRBJ2-7
D gene: NA
V gene: TRBV10-3
CDR3 protein: CAISEATETQYEQYF
CDR3 DNA: TGTGCCATCAGTGAGGCGACGGAGACCCAGTACGAGCAGTACTTC

clone size: NA
J gene: TRBJ1-5
D gene: NA
V gene: TRBV10-2
CDR3 protein: CASSESGPGQPQHF
CDR3 DNA: TGCGCCAGCAGTGAGTCAGGGCCCGGTCAGCCCCAGCATTTT